The source of this T cell receptor beta chain is a study of shared clonotypes between healthy human individuals. Clones were sequenced by immunoSEQ multiplex PCR, and TCRdb holds only the in-frame ones, with some missing. The sample holds 2 million to 2.5 million clones; about 92% are singletons and the top ten take about 0.39%. Germline assignment: CDR1 SGHTA and CDR2 FQGNSA. The CDR3 has 14 amino acids. Between the trimmed V and J ends, which lost 2 bases and 3 bases, there was a span of 10 bases. The sequenced material came from naive CD4+ T cells from PBMCs. Indicated subset: CD45RA+ positively selected. The chain employs TRBV7-2 and TRBJ1-1; D gene uncertain. The receptor was derived from a man between 18 and 29 years old in good health. Some clones in this sample may be carry-over from other donors' samples. CDR3 sequence reads: CASSLLPTYTEAFF. DNA for the CDR3: TGTGCCAGCAGCTTATTGCCGACTTACACTGAAGCTTTCTTT.